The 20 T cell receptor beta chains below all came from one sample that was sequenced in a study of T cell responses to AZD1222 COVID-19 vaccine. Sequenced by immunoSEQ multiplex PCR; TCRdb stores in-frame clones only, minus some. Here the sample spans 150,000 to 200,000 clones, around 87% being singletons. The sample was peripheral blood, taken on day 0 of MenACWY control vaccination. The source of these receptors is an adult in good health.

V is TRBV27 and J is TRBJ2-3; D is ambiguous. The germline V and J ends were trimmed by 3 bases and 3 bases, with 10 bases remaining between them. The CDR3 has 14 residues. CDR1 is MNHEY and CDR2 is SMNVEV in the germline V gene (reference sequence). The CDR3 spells CASSFHGRTDTQYF. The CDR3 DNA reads TGTGCCAGCAGTTTTCACGGAAGGACAGATACGCAGTATTTT.

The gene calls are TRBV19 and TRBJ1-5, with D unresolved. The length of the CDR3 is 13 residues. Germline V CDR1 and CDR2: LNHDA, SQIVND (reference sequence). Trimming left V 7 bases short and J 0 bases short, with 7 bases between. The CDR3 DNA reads TGTGCCAGTAACCCACCTAGCAATCAGCCCCAGCATTTT. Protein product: CASNPPSNQPQHF.

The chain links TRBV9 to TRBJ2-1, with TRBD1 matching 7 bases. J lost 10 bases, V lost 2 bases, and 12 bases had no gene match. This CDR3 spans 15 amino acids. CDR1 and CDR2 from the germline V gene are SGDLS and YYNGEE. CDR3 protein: CASSVRQGPTWEQFF. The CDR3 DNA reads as TGTGCCAGCAGCGTGAGACAGGGTCCTACGTGGGAGCAGTTCTTC.

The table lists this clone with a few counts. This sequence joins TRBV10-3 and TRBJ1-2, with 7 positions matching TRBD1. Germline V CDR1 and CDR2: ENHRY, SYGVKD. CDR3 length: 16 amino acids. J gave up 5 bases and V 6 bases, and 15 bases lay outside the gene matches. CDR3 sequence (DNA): TGTGCCATCAGACGTGGTAGACAGGGACCGTCGTATGGCTACACCTTC. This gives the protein CAIRRGRQGPSYGYTF.

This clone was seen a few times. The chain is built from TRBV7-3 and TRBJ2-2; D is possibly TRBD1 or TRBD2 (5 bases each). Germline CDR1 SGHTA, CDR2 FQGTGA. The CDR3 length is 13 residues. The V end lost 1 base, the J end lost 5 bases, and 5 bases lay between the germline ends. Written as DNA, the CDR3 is TGTGCCAGCAGCTTAAGGGGGACCGGGGAGCTGTTTTTT. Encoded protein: CASSLRGTGELFF.

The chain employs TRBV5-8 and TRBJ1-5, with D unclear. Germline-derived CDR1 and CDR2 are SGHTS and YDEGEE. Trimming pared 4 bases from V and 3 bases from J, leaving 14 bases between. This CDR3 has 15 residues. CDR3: CASSLGPVLNQPQHF. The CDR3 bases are TGTGCCAGCAGCCTCGGACCGGTCCTCAATCAGCCCCAGCATTTT.

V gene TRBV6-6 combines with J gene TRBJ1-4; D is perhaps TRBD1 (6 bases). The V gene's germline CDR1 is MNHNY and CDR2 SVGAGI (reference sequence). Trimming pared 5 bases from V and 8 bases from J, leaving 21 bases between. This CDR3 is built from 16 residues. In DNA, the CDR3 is TGTGCCAGCAGTCTCTATCGACAGGCCACAGGGGAAAAACTGTTTTTT. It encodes CASSLYRQATGEKLFF.

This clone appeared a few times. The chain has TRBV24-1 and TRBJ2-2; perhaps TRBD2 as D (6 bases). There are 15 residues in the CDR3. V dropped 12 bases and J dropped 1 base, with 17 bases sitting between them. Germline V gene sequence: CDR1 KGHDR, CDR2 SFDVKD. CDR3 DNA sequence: TGTGCCTCAGCACCGGGACTGGAGAACACCGGGGAGCTGTTTTTT. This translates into CASAPGLENTGELFF.

Here the CDR3 reads CASSTTLPDTQYF. Written as DNA, the CDR3 is TGTGCCAGTAGTACCACACTCCCAGATACGCAGTATTTT. This rearrangement joins TRBV19 to TRBJ2-3; the D is unclear. The CDR3 length is 13 residues. CDR1 is LNHDA and CDR2 is SQIVND in the germline V gene (reference sequence). V gave up 4 bases and J gave up 4 bases, with 9 bases separating them. Drawing the rest from reference TRBV19 and TRBJ2-3, the complete variable domain is DGGITQSPKYLFRKEGQNVTLSCEQNLNHDAMYWYRQDPGQGLRLIYYSQIVNDFQKGDIAEGYSVSREKKESFPLTVTSAQKNPTAFYLCASSTTLPDTQYFGPGTRLTVL.

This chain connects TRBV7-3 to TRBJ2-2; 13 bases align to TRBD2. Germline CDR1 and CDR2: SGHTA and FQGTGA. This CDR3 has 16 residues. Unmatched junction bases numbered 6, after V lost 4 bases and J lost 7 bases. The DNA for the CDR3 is TGTGCCAGCAGCTCCACCGGACTAGCGGGAGTCGGGGAGCTGTTTTTT. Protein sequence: CASSSTGLAGVGELFF.

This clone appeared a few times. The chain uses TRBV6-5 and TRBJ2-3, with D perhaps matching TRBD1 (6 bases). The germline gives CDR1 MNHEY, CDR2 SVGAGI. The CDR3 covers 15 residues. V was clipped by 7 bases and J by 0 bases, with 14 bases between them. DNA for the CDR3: TGTGCCAGCAACGAAGGGGGTACAAGCACAGATACGCAGTATTTT. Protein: CASNEGGTSTDTQYF.

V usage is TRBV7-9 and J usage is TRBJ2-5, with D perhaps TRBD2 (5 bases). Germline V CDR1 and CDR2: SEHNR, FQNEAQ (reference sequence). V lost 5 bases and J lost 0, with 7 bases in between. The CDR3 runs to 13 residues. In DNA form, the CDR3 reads TGTGCCAGCAGCACGGGGAACCAAGAGACCCAGTACTTC. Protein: CASSTGNQETQYF.

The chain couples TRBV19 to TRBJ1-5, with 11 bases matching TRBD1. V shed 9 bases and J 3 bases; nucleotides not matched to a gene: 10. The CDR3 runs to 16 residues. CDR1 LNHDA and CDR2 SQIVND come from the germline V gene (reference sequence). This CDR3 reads CASGQGARLFNQPQHF. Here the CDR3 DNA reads TGTGCCAGCGGACAGGGGGCACGGTTATTCAATCAGCCCCAGCATTTT. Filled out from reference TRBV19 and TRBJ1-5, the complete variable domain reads DGGITQSPKYLFRKEGQNVTLSCEQNLNHDAMYWYRQDPGQGLRLIYYSQIVNDFQKGDIAEGYSVSREKKESFPLTVTSAQKNPTAFYLCASGQGARLFNQPQHFGDGTRLSIL.

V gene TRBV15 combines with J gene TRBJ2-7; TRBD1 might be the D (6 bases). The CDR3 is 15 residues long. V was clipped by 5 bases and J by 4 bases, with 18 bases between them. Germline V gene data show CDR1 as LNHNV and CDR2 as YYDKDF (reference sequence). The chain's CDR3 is CATSGPGTSFYEQYF. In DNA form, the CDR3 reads TGTGCCACCAGCGGACCCGGGACAAGCTTTTACGAGCAGTACTTC.

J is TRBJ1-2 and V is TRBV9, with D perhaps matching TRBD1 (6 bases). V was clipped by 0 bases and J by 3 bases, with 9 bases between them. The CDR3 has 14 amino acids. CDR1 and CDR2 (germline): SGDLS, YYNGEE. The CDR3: CASSVGRTDYGYTF. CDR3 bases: TGTGCCAGCAGCGTAGGAAGGACAGACTATGGCTACACCTTC.

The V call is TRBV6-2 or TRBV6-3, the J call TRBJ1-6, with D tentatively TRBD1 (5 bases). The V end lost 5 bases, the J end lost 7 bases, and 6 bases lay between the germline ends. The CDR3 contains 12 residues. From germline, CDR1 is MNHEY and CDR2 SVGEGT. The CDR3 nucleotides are TGTGCCAGCAGTCGACAGAATTCACCCCTCCACTTT. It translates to CASSRQNSPLHF.

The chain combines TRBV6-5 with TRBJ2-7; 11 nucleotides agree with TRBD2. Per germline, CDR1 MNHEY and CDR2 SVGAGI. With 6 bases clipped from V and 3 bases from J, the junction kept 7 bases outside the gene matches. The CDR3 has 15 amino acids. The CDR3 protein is CASRATSGRYYEQYF. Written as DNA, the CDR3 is TGTGCCAGCAGGGCTACTAGCGGGAGATACTACGAGCAGTACTTC.

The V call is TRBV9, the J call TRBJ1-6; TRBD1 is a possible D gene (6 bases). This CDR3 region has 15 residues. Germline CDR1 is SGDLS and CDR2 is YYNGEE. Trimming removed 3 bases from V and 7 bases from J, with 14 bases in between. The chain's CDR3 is CASSAQTGLNSPLHF. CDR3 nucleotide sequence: TGTGCCAGCAGCGCTCAGACAGGACTAAATTCACCCCTCCACTTT.

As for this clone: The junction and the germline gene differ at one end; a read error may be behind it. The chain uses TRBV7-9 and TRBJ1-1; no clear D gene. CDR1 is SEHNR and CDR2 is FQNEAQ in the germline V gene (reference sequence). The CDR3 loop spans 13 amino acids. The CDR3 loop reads CASSLAENTEAFF. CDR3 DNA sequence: TGTGCCAGCAGCTTGGCAGAGAACACTGAAGCCTTCTTT.

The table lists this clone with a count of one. CDR3 sequence (DNA): TGCAGTGCCAGAAACGATTCACCCCTCCACTTT. This gives the protein CSARNDSPLHF. The rearrangement joins TRBV20-1 to TRBJ1-6; D is unclear. V was pared by 6 bases and J by 8 bases, with 8 bases between. CDR1 and CDR2 from the germline V gene are DFQATT and SNEGSKA (reference sequence). This CDR3 has 11 amino acids.